The 13 T cell receptor beta chains in this list originate from one sample, sequenced in a study of control samples from healthy donors and cancer patients. TCRdb's copy holds only in-frame clones and misses some; the assay was immunoSEQ multiplex PCR. This sample has about 89,000 clones; around nine tenths occur once, and the top ten carry around a fifth. The specimen was blood. The receptor set was obtained from a man aged 25 to 45 in good health.

The rearrangement links TRBV6-4 to TRBJ1-2; 8 nucleotides match TRBD1. The ends lost 0 bases at V and 7 bases at J; junction bases unmatched: 7. Per germline, CDR1 MRHNA and CDR2 SNTAGT. This CDR3 is built from 15 residues. The CDR3 region has the DNA TGTGCCAGCAGTGACTCGGGGCAGGGGGCGCGTGGCTACACCTTC. It yields the protein CASSDSGQGARGYTF.

This chain links TRBV21-1 with TRBJ2-1; TRBD1 was called by the table and not checked on the DNA. TRBV21-1 is a known pseudogene. The CDR3 has 18 residues. CDR3: CASSTQREGTDERDEQFF. CDR3 nucleotide sequence: TGTGCCAGCAGCACTCAGAGAGAGGGGACAGATGAGAGGGATGAGCAGTTCTTC.

The chain carries TRBV12-3 or TRBV12-4 and TRBJ2-7; 7 bases line up with TRBD2. Unmatched junction bases numbered 6, after V lost 6 bases and J lost 4 bases. CDR3 size: 13 residues. CDR3 DNA sequence: TGTGCCAGCAGCCCCGGACTAGGATACGAGCAGTACTTC. Amino acid sequence: CASSPGLGYEQYF.

V usage is TRBV2 and J usage is TRBJ2-1; 7 bases align to TRBD2. This CDR3 contains 13 residues. Looked up from germline, CDR1 is SNHLY and CDR2 is FYNNEI. V trimming: 8 bases; J trimming: 3 bases; junction bases outside the gene matches: 4. CDR3 nucleotides: TGTGCCAGCGGGCTAGCGGACTACAATGAGCAGTTCTTC. This encodes CASGLADYNEQFF. Full variable domain (remainder filled in from reference TRBV2 and TRBJ2-1): EPEVTQTPSHQVTQMGQEVILRCVPISNHLYFYWYRQILGQKVEFLVSFYNNEISEKSEIFDDQFSVERPDGSNFTLKIRSTKLEDSAMYFCASGLADYNEQFFGPGTRLTVL.

V gene TRBV7-3 combines with J gene TRBJ2-3; perhaps TRBD1 as D (5 bases). The germline V gene has CDR1 SGHTA and CDR2 FQGTGA. V lost 2 bases to trimming and J lost 4 bases, with 10 bases between them. There are 14 residues in the CDR3. The CDR3 nucleotides read TGTGCCAGCAGCTTATCAGGGAAATCAGATACGCAGTATTTT. Protein product: CASSLSGKSDTQYF.

This clone appeared a single time. This may come from a read error, since a much larger clone is one base off. This chain connects TRBV14 to TRBJ1-2; D unclear. The CDR3 contains 13 residues. Germline-derived CDR1 and CDR2 are SGHDN and FVKESK. Trimming removed 0 bases from V and 2 bases from J, with 4 bases in between. DNA for the CDR3: TGTGCCAGCAGCCAAGACAGAAACTATGGCTACACCTTC. It translates to CASSQDRNYGYTF.

This chain joins TRBV30 and TRBJ1-1; D is ambiguous. The germline V gene has CDR1 GTSNPN and CDR2 SVGIG (reference sequence). Trimming took off 0 bases at V and 5 bases at J, with 7 bases between the two ends. This CDR3 is built from 12 residues. The CDR3 spells CAWSVGWTEAFF. CDR3 sequence (DNA): TGTGCCTGGAGTGTTGGATGGACTGAAGCTTTCTTT.

In DNA, the CDR3 is TGTGCCAGCAGTGACGGGGGTGCCGGGGAGCTGTTTTTT. It is translated as CASSDGGAGELFF. This sequence joins TRBV6-4 and TRBJ2-2, with D perhaps assigned TRBD1 or TRBD2 (5 bases each). This CDR3 spans 13 amino acids. From germline, CDR1 is MRHNA and CDR2 SNTAGT. The ends were cut back, 2 bases at V and 6 bases at J, with 7 bases in the middle.

The chain carries TRBV28 and TRBJ2-7, with D possibly TRBD2 on 6 matching bases. Trimming shortened V by 7 bases and J by 7 bases, and 17 bases separated the two germline ends. Per germline, CDR1 MDHEN and CDR2 SYDVKM. The CDR3 totals 13 residues. The CDR3 protein is CASTPGRSREQYF. DNA of the CDR3: TGTGCCAGCACCCCAGGGAGGTCGCGGGAGCAGTACTTC.

The chain uses TRBV6-5 and TRBJ2-5; TRBD2 matches 9 bases. Germline CDR1 and CDR2: MNHEY and SVGAGI. The CDR3 is 15 residues long. The ends lost 6 bases at V and 4 bases at J; junction bases unmatched: 9. CDR3 coding DNA: TGTGCCAGCAGGTCTGCAGCGGGGGGCCCAGAGACCCAGTACTTC. Residues: CASRSAAGGPETQYF.

The chain carries TRBV18 and TRBJ1-2; no clear D gene. The CDR3 runs 13 residues. Germline values: CDR1 KGHSH, CDR2 LQKENI. The V end was cut by 3 bases, the J end by 2 bases, with 7 bases between. CDR3 DNA sequence: TGTGCCAGCTCACCTGAGGACAACTATGGCTACACCTTC. The encoded protein is CASSPEDNYGYTF.

V and J are TRBV6-1 and TRBJ2-4, with unresolved D. Looked up from germline, CDR1 is MNHNS and CDR2 is SASEGT. This CDR3 is built from 12 residues. V was trimmed by 2 bases and J by 5 bases, leaving 4 bases between them. The CDR3 spells CASSEYQNIQYF. For the CDR3, the DNA is TGTGCCAGCAGTGAATATCAAAACATTCAGTACTTC.

The V gene is TRBV19, the J gene TRBJ1-3; D unresolved. The CDR3 extends over 13 amino acids. V lost 4 bases and J lost 2, with 6 bases in between. The germline gives CDR1 LNHDA, CDR2 SQIVND (reference sequence). The CDR3 DNA reads as TGTGCCAGTAGTACCGGGACTGGAAACACCATATATTTT. Translation: CASSTGTGNTIYF.